This T cell receptor (beta chain) was captured in a study of PD-L1 blockade in urothelial cancer. At the level of the study: Each patient had 0 to 3 earlier chemotherapy regimens. Analysis of the blood was performed 3 weeks (second dose) and 6 weeks after treatment start.

Method: immunoSEQ multiplex PCR; TCRdb's copy keeps in-frame clones and lacks some. The sample shows 29,000 or so clones, over 75% of them seen only once. CDR3 length: 11 residues. Germline CDR1 reads MNHNS; CDR2 reads SASEGT. V lost 3 bases and J 6 bases, leaving 6 bases between the germline ends. The number of samples from each patient was between 1 and 8, taken pretreatment and on-treatment. The sequences come from PBMCs, collected around atezolizumab (anti-PD-L1) treatment. The chain uses TRBV6-1 and TRBJ2-7; D uncertain. The TCR originated in a man aged 45-65 years with urothelial cancer. CDR3 nucleotides: TGTGCCAGCAGTGACCTCGTCGAGCAGTACTTC. It encodes CASSDLVEQYF.